Each of the 16 T cell receptor beta chains below was sequenced from the same sample in a study of beta chain features in type 1 diabetes. Study-wide points: Patients with Type 1 diabetes showed moderately but significantly shorter TCRB CDR3s in all four CD4+ subsets.

Antigens of these TCRs are unknown. Sequencing targeted expressed TCRB transcripts, as all isolated RNA had been reverse transcribed. Repertoires were generated with immunoSEQ multiplex PCR, while TCRdb's copy carries only in-frame clones and drops some. Among 310,000 or so clones listed, about 15% were seen once. The sample was naive CD4+ T cells from blood. These receptor sequences come from a man between 18 and 35 years old with type 1 diabetes.

This clone appeared a few times. The gene calls are TRBV10-2 and TRBJ2-5, with a tentative D call TRBD1 (5 bases). The CDR3 is 15 residues long. Deletions cut 7 bases from V and 1 base from J, with 16 bases between. The germline V gene has CDR1 WSHSY and CDR2 SAAADI. As DNA, the CDR3 is TGCGCCAGCAATATGCAGGGCCCCCTCCAAGAGACCCAGTACTTC. Protein: CASNMQGPLQETQYF.

This clone was counted between two and nine times. The chain is built from TRBV7-2 and TRBJ2-3; D is unresolved. The CDR3 spans 13 residues. The V end was cut by 2 bases, the J end by 5 bases, with 8 bases between. The germline V gene has CDR1 SGHTA and CDR2 FQGNSA. The CDR3 coding sequence is TGTGCCAGCAGCTTACCGGTTGTAGATACGCAGTATTTT. Translated: CASSLPVVDTQYF.

This clone came up a few times. The chain recombines TRBV6-5 with TRBJ1-2, with D perhaps TRBD1 (6 bases). Trimming stripped 2 bases from V and 6 bases from J, with 13 bases between. This CDR3 has 14 amino acids. The V gene's germline CDR1 is MNHEY and CDR2 SVGAGI. CDR3 sequence reads: CASSYLQGRNGYTF. CDR3 DNA: TGTGCCAGCAGTTACCTACAGGGTAGGAATGGCTACACCTTC.

This clone was counted between two and nine times. The chain links TRBV28 to TRBJ1-1, with 7 bases identical to TRBD1. CDR3 length: 21 amino acids. J was trimmed by 3 bases and V by 6 bases; bases with no gene match: 28. Germline assignment: CDR1 MDHEN and CDR2 SYDVKM. The DNA of the CDR3 is TGTGCCAGCAGCAAGTACAGGGGCTCCGCGAGGTATGTAGGTATGGACACTGAAGCTTTCTTT. It is translated as CASSKYRGSARYVGMDTEAFF.

This clone was recorded a few times. The genes are TRBV4-3 and TRBJ1-2; D is uncertain. This CDR3 is built from 15 residues. Trimming shortened V by 3 bases and J by 4 bases, and 15 bases separated the two germline ends. Germline lookup yields CDR1 LGHNA and CDR2 YSLEER. CDR3 DNA: TGCGCCAGCAGCCAGCAGATTCCGGAGGGCTATGGCTACACCTTC. Its protein is CASSQQIPEGYGYTF.

This clone has a handful of counts. The V gene is TRBV14, the J gene TRBJ2-1, with 9 bases fitting TRBD2. V trimming: 1 base; J trimming: 5 bases; junction bases outside the gene matches: 3. The CDR3 runs 15 residues. Germline V gene sequence: CDR1 SGHDN, CDR2 FVKESK. This CDR3 is CASSQGLAVNNEQFF. Written as DNA, the CDR3 is TGTGCCAGCAGCCAAGGACTAGCGGTTAACAATGAGCAGTTCTTC.

Note on this clone: This sample also contains other DNA sequences that code for the same CDR3. For the CDR3, the DNA is TGCGCCAGCAGCTTGACAGTTTCTGGGGCCAACGTCCTGACTTTC. It encodes CASSLTVSGANVLTF. V usage is TRBV5-1 and J usage is TRBJ2-6; no firm D call. V was shortened by 1 base and J by 1 base, with 6 bases between the two germline ends. Germline V gives CDR1 SGHRS, CDR2 YFSETQ. The CDR3 totals 15 residues.

The chain recombines TRBV5-4 with TRBJ2-3; 7 bases line up with TRBD2. Per the germline V gene, CDR1 is SGHNT and CDR2 is YYREEE (reference sequence). V shed 4 bases and J 0 bases; nucleotides not matched to a gene: 11. This CDR3 is built from 17 residues. The CDR3: CASSPFAGDFSTDTQYF. DNA for the CDR3: TGTGCCAGCAGCCCGTTCGCGGGAGATTTTAGCACAGATACGCAGTATTTT.

V gene TRBV5-4 combines with J gene TRBJ2-3, with TRBD1 as a possible D gene (6 bases). V lost 0 bases and J lost 4, with 9 bases in between. The germline gives CDR1 SGHNT, CDR2 YYREEE (reference sequence). The CDR3 is 14 residues long. The CDR3 protein is CASSLGGGADTQYF. The CDR3 bases are TGTGCCAGCAGCTTGGGAGGGGGAGCAGATACGCAGTATTTT.

This chain connects TRBV5-1 to TRBJ2-7, with no clear D. Germline V gives CDR1 SGHRS, CDR2 YFSETQ. V shed 7 bases and J shed 2 bases, with 13 bases lying between them. This CDR3 is 13 amino acids long. The CDR3 bases are TGCGCCAGCTCCCCGGCGGATACCTACGAGCAGTACTTC. It yields the protein CASSPADTYEQYF.

This clone came up a few times. The chain joins TRBV11-2 to TRBJ2-7; TRBD2 aligns across 8 bases. Germline CDR1 is SGHAT and CDR2 is FQNNGV. V was clipped by 1 base and J by 0 bases; unmatched bases: 8. The CDR3 is made up of 17 amino acids. The CDR3: CASSLGLARWSSYEQYF. In DNA form, the CDR3 reads TGTGCCAGCAGCTTAGGACTAGCGAGGTGGAGCTCCTACGAGCAGTACTTC. Full variable domain (rest looked up from reference TRBV11-2 and TRBJ2-7): EAGVAQSPRYKIIEKRQSVAFWCNPISGHATLYWYQQILGQGPKLLIQFQNNGVVDDSQLPKDRFSAERLKGVDSTLKIQPAKLEDSAVYLCASSLGLARWSSYEQYFGPGTRLTVT.

Remarks on this clone: Sequence at one end of the junction differs from germline and may be a read error. The chain joins TRBV5-1 to TRBJ2-6; no firm D call. CDR3 length: 15 amino acids. Germline values: CDR1 SGHRS, CDR2 YFSETQ. CDR3: CASRLVLSGANVLTF. The CDR3 DNA follows: TGCGCCAGCAGGTTGGTTCTCTCTGGGGCCAACGTCCTGACTTTC.

This clone was detected only once. This chain joins TRBV19 and TRBJ1-1; TRBD1 agrees at 9 bases. Germline-derived CDR1 and CDR2 are LNHDA and SQIVND (reference sequence). The CDR3 is 13 residues long. The ends lost 5 bases at V and 3 bases at J; junction bases unmatched: 1. CDR3: CASSGDRDTEAFF. Here the CDR3 DNA reads TGTGCCAGTAGTGGGGACAGGGACACTGAAGCTTTCTTT.

The rearrangement uses TRBV30 and TRBJ2-1, with 9 bases identical to TRBD2. V shed 2 bases and J 4 bases; nucleotides not matched to a gene: 6. Germline values: CDR1 GTSNPN, CDR2 SVGIG (reference sequence). CDR3 length: 15 residues. CDR3 residues: CAWSPTSGGYNEQFF. CDR3 nucleotide sequence: TGTGCCTGGAGTCCGACTAGCGGTGGATACAATGAGCAGTTCTTC.

This clone was recorded a few times. The rearrangement joins TRBV5-4 to TRBJ2-1; 14 bases line up with TRBD2. Trimming took 2 bases from V and 0 from J; bases not matched to a gene: 1. The germline V gene encodes CDR1 SGHNT and CDR2 YYREEE (reference sequence). This CDR3 region has 17 residues. Written as DNA, the CDR3 is TGTGCCAGCAGCTTTGGGACTAGCGGGAGCTCCTACAATGAGCAGTTCTTC. Translating it yields CASSFGTSGSSYNEQFF.

This clone has just a few counts. The CDR3 nucleotides are TGTGCCAGCAGCTTCGCGGGGAGCTCCTACAATGAGCAGTTCTTC. This codes for CASSFAGSSYNEQFF. The rearrangement joins TRBV11-1 to TRBJ2-1; a weak D match, TRBD2 (6 bases). The CDR3 covers 15 residues. Deletions cut 3 bases from V and 0 bases from J, with 9 bases between. Germline V gives CDR1 SGHAT, CDR2 FQDESV (reference sequence).